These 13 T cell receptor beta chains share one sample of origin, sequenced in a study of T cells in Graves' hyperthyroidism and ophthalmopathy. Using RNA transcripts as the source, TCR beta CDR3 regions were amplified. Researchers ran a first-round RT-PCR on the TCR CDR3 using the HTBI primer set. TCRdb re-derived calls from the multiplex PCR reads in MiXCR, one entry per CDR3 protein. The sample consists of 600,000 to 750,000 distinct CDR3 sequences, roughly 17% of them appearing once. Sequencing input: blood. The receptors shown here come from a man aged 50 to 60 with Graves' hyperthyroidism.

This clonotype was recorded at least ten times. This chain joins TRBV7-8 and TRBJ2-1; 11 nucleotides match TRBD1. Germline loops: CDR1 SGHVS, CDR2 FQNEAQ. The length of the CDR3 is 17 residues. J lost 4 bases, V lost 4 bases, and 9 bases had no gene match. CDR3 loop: CASSYLGTGGSYNEQFF. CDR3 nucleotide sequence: TGTGCCAGCAGCTACCTCGGGACAGGGGGAAGTTACAATGAGCAGTTCTTC. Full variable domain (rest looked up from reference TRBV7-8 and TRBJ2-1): GAGVSQSPRYKVAKRGQDVALRCDPISGHVSLFWYQQALGQGPEFLTYFQNEAQLDKSGLPSDRFFAERPEGSVSTLKIQRTQQEDSAVYLCASSYLGTGGSYNEQFFGPGTRLTVL.

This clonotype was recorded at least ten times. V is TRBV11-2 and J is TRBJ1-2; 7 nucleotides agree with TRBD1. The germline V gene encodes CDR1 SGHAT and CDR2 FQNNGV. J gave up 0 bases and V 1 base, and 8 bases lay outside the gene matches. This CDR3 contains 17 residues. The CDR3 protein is CASSLGIGQAANYGYTF. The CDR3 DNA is TGTGCCAGCAGCTTAGGCATTGGACAGGCTGCTAACTATGGCTACACCTTC.

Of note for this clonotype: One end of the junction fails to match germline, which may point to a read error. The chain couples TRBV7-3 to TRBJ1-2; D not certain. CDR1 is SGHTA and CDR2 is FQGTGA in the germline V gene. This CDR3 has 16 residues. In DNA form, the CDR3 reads TGCGCCAGCAGCCAAGTCAAAAGGGCCGCCGGCGGTGGCTACACCTTC. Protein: CASSQVKRAAGGGYTF. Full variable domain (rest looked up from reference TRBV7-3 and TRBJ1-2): GAGVSQTPSNKVTEKGKYVELRCDPISGHTALYWYRQSLGQGPEFLIYFQGTGAADDSGLPNDRFFAVRPEGSVSTLKIQRTERGDSAVYLCASSQVKRAAGGGYTFGSGTRLTVV.

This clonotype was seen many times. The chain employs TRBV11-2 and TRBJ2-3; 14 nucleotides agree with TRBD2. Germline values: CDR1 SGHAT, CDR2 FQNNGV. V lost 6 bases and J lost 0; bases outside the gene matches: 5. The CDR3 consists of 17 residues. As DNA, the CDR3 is TGTGCCAGCAGAGGGACTAGCGGGGGCTCTAGCACAGATACGCAGTATTTT. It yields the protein CASRGTSGGSSTDTQYF.

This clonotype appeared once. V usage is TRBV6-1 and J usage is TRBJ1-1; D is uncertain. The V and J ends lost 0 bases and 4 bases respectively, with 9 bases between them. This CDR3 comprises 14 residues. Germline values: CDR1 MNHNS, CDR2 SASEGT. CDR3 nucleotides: TGTGCCAGCAGTGAAGCGATACAGCTCACTGAAGCTTTCTTT. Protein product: CASSEAIQLTEAFF.

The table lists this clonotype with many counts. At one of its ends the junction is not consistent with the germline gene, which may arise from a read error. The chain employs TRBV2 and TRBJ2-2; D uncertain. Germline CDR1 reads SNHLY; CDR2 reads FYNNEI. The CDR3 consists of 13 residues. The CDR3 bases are TGTGCCAGCAGGGAGACGAATACCGGGGAGCTGTTTTTT. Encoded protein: CASRETNTGELFF.

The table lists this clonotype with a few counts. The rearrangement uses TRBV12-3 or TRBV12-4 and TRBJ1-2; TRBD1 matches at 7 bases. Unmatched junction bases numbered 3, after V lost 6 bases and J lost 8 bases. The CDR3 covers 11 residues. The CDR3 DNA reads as TGTGCCAGCAGGTACAGGGGCGGCTACACCTTC. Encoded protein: CASRYRGGYTF.

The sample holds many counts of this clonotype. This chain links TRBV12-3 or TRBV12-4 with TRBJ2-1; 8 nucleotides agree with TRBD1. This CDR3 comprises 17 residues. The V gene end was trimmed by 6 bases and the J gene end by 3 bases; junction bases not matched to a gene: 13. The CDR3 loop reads CASSLYSGTGIYNEQFF. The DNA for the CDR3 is TGTGCCAGCAGCCTATACTCCGGGACAGGAATCTACAATGAGCAGTTCTTC.

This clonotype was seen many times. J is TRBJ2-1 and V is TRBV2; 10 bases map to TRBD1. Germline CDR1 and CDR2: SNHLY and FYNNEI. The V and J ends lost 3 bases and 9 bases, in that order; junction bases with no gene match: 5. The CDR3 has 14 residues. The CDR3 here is CASSEDRGVGEQFF. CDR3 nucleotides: TGTGCCAGCAGTGAGGACAGGGGGGTAGGTGAGCAGTTCTTC.

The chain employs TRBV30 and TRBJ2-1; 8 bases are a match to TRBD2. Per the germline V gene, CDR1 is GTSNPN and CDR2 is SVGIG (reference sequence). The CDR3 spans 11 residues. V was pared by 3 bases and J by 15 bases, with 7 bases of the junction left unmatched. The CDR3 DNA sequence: TGTGCCTGGAGACTAGCGGAGGGGCGGTTCTTC. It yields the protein CAWRLAEGRFF.

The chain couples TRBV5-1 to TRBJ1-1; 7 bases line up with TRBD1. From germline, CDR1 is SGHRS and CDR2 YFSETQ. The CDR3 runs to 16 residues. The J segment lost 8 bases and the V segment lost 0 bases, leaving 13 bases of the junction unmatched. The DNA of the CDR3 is TGCGCCAGCAGCTTGGGAATGACAGGGAAGTTTCTCGAAGCTTTCTTT. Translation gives CASSLGMTGKFLEAFF.

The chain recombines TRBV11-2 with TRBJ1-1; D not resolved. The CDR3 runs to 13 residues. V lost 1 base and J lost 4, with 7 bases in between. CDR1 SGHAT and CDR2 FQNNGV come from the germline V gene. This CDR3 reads CASSLVLTTEAFF. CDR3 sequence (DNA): TGTGCCAGCAGCTTAGTATTAACCACTGAAGCTTTCTTT.

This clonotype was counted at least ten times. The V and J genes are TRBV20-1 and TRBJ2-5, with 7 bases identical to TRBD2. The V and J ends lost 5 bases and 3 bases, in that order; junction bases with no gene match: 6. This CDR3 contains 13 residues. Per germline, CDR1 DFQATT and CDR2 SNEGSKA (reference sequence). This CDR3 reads CSARSSGEETQYF. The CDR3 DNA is TGCAGTGCTCGCTCTAGCGGTGAAGAGACCCAGTACTTC.